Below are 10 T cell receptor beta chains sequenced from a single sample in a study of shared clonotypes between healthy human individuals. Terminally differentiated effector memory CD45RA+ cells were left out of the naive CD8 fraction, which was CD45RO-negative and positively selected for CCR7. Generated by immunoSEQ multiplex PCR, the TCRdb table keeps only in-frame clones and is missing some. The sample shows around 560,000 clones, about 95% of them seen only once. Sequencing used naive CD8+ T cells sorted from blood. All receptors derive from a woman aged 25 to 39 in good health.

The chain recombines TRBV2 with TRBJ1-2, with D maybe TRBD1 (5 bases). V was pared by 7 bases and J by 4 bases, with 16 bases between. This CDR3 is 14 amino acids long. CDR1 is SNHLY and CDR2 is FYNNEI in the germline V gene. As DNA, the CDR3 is TGTGCCAGCATCGGGGGACGGGTAGGCTATGGCTACACCTTC. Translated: CASIGGRVGYGYTF.

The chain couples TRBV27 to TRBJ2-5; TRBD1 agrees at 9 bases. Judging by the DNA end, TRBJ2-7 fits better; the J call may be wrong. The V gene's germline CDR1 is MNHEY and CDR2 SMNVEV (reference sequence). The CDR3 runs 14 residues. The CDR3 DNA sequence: TGTGCCAGCTCCCCGGGACAGGGACCCTACGAGCAGTACTTC. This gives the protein CASSPGQGPYEQYF.

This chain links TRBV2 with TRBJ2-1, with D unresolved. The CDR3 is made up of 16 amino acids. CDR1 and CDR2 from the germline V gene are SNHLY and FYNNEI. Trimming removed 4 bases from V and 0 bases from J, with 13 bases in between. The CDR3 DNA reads TGTGCCAGCAGTGGCAAGACGGATAGCTCCTACAATGAGCAGTTCTTC. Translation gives CASSGKTDSSYNEQFF.

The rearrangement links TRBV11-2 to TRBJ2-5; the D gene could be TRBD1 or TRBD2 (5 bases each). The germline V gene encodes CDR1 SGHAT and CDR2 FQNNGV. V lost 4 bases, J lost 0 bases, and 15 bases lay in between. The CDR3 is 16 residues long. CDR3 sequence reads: CASSSRHGANQETQYF. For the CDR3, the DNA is TGTGCCAGCAGCTCACGGCACGGGGCAAACCAAGAGACCCAGTACTTC.

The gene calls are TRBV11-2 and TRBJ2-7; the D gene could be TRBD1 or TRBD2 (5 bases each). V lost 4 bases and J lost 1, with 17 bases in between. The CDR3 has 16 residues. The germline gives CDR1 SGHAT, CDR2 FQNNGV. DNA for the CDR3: TGTGCCAGCAGCTCCTTGGGGGAGACAGAATCCTACGAGCAGTACTTC. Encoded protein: CASSSLGETESYEQYF. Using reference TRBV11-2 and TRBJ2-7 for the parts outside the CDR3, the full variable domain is EAGVAQSPRYKIIEKRQSVAFWCNPISGHATLYWYQQILGQGPKLLIQFQNNGVVDDSQLPKDRFSAERLKGVDSTLKIQPAKLEDSAVYLCASSSLGETESYEQYFGPGTRLTVT.

The CDR3 coding sequence is TGTGCCAGCGGTGCAGGGTCGAATGAGCAGTTCTTC. This codes for CASGAGSNEQFF. J is TRBJ2-1 and V is TRBV2; D may be TRBD1 (5 bases). With 8 bases removed from V and 7 bases from J, the gap between germline ends came to 12 bases. Per germline, CDR1 SNHLY and CDR2 FYNNEI. There are 12 residues in the CDR3.

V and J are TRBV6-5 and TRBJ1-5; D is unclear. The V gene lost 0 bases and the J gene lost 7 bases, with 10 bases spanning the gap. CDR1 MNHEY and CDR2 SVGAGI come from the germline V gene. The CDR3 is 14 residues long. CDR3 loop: CASSYSSGIQPQHF. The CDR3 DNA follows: TGTGCCAGCAGTTACTCGAGTGGGATCCAGCCCCAGCATTTT.

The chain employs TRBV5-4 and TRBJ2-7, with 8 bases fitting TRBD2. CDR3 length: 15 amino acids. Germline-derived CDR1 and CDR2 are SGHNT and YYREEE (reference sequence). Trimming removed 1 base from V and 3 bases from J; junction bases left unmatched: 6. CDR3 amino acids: CASSLRGGGYYEQYF. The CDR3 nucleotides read TGTGCCAGCAGCTTGCGGGGGGGCGGATACTACGAGCAGTACTTC.

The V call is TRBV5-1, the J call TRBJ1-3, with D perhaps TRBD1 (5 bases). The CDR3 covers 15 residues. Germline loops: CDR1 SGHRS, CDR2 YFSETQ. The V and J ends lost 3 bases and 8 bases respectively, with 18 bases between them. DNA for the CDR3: TGCGCCAGCAGCTGGGGACCAACAAGCCAGGACACCATATATTTT. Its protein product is CASSWGPTSQDTIYF.

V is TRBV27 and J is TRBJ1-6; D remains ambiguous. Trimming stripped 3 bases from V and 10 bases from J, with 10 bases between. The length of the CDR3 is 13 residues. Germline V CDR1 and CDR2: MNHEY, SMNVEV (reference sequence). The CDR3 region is CASSFSTGSPLHF. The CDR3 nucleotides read TGTGCCAGCAGTTTTAGTACGGGATCACCCCTCCACTTT.